These 13 T cell receptor beta chains were all obtained from the same sample, sequenced in a study of shared clonotypes between healthy human individuals. Measured with immunoSEQ multiplex PCR; TCRdb has only the in-frame clones, and not every one. In the table there are some 690,000 clones, about 90% of which are singletons. Material for sequencing was memory CD8+ T cells from PBMCs. Subset defined: CD45RO+ cells pooled with CCR7-negative TemRA cells. The receptors were sampled from a man aged 18 to 35 in good health. Some clones in this sample may be carry-over from other donors' samples.

The chain carries TRBV7-9 and TRBJ2-1; weak D call: TRBD1 (5 bases). V was trimmed by 6 bases and J by 16 bases, leaving 16 bases between them. Germline V gives CDR1 SEHNR, CDR2 FQNEAQ (reference sequence). The CDR3 is 11 residues long. CDR3 nucleotide sequence: TGTGCCAGCAGTAACCCTACAGGTTTCTTCTTC. This gives the protein CASSNPTGFFF.

This clone was picked up one time. This chain uses TRBV9 with TRBJ2-6, with 7 bases that match TRBD1. Germline-derived CDR1 and CDR2 are SGDLS and YYNGEE. J gave up 0 bases and V 3 bases, and 6 bases lay outside the gene matches. This CDR3 region has 17 residues. The CDR3 reads CASSETWTGSGANVLTF. CDR3 coding DNA: TGTGCCAGCAGCGAAACCTGGACAGGCTCTGGGGCCAACGTCCTGACTTTC.

The table lists this clone with a count of one. The rearrangement joins TRBV2 to TRBJ2-7; unclear D gene. Germline V gene lookup returns CDR1 SNHLY and CDR2 FYNNEI. The CDR3 extends over 16 amino acids. Trimming pared 0 bases from V and 0 bases from J, leaving 12 bases between. The CDR3 region is CASSEARIGVSYEQYF. The CDR3 DNA reads as TGTGCCAGCAGTGAAGCGCGAATTGGGGTCTCCTACGAGCAGTACTTC.

The CDR3: CASSLGIQGQYTGELFF. In nucleotides, the CDR3 is TGTGCCAGCAGCTTGGGGATACAGGGGCAGTACACCGGGGAGCTGTTTTTT. The V and J genes are TRBV5-4 and TRBJ2-2; 7 bases agree with TRBD1. Germline CDR1 SGHNT, CDR2 YYREEE (reference sequence). V shed 0 bases and J 3 bases; nucleotides not matched to a gene: 8. The CDR3 is 17 amino acids. The variable domain in full, with the rest retrieved from reference TRBV5-4 and TRBJ2-2, is ETGVTQSPTHLIKTRGQQVTLRCSSQSGHNTVSWYQQALGQGPQFIFQYYREEENGRGNFPPRFSGLQFPNYSSELNVNALELDDSALYLCASSLGIQGQYTGELFFGEGSRLTVL.

To note about this clone: The same CDR3 arises from other DNA sequences in this sample as well. The CDR3 sequence is CASSLLQGAYNEQFF. The CDR3 DNA is TGTGCCAGCAGCTTATTACAGGGGGCCTACAATGAGCAGTTCTTC. This chain uses TRBV7-6 with TRBJ2-1; TRBD1 aligns across 8 bases. This CDR3 is 15 amino acids long. CDR1 is SGHVS and CDR2 is FNYEAQ in the germline V gene. V shed 2 bases, J shed 2 bases, and the junction held 2 bases outside the gene matches.

The gene calls are TRBV7-6 and TRBJ2-1; 11 bases agree with TRBD2. The ends lost 1 base at V and 2 bases at J; junction bases unmatched: 16. The germline gives CDR1 SGHVS, CDR2 FNYEAQ. There are 21 residues in the CDR3. As DNA, the CDR3 is TGTGCCAGCAGCTTAGTGGCTAGCGGGAGGTTAGTCCCCATGGCCTACAATGAGCAGTTCTTC. It specifies CASSLVASGRLVPMAYNEQFF.

The rearrangement joins TRBV30 to TRBJ2-5; D is possibly TRBD2 (5 bases). The end of the DNA fits TRBJ2-7 better, so the J call may be wrong. CDR3 size: 13 residues. Germline values: CDR1 GTSNPN, CDR2 SVGIG (reference sequence). Here the CDR3 reads CAWSVADFYEQYF. CDR3 DNA sequence: TGTGCCTGGAGTGTAGCGGATTTCTACGAGCAGTACTTC.

V is TRBV28 and J is TRBJ2-7; TRBD2 aligns across 10 bases. Germline loops: CDR1 MDHEN, CDR2 SYDVKM. Germline trimming cut 2 bases from V and 0 bases from J; bases unmatched to any gene: 4. CDR3 size: 16 residues. DNA of the CDR3: TGTGCCAGCAGTTTAGCAGGACTAGCGGCCTCCTACGAGCAGTACTTC. Protein sequence: CASSLAGLAASYEQYF.

V is TRBV27 and J is TRBJ2-1; 8 bases fit TRBD2. In germline, CDR1 is MNHEY, CDR2 SMNVEV (reference sequence). V lost 0 bases, J lost 1 base, and 5 bases stayed unmatched. This CDR3 is built from 17 residues. The CDR3 here is CASSLSPLAESYNEQFF. CDR3 DNA: TGTGCCAGCAGTTTATCCCCACTAGCGGAGTCCTACAATGAGCAGTTCTTC.

V gene TRBV28 combines with J gene TRBJ2-7, with 9 bases matching TRBD1. The V gene end was trimmed by 6 bases and the J gene end by 2 bases; junction bases not matched to a gene: 8. Germline V gene lookup returns CDR1 MDHEN and CDR2 SYDVKM. This CDR3 is built from 15 residues. The CDR3 region has the DNA TGTGCCAGCAGCCTAGGGGACAGGGATCCCTACGAGCAGTACTTC. Amino acid sequence: CASSLGDRDPYEQYF.

This clone has a count of ten or more. The gene calls are TRBV6-6 and TRBJ2-3; TRBD2 matches at 11 bases. The CDR3 consists of 16 residues. The junction had 6 bases not matched to a gene; V was cut back by 5 bases and J by 2 bases. The germline V gene encodes CDR1 MNHNY and CDR2 SVGAGI (reference sequence). The CDR3 sequence: CASSKTSGSYTDTQYF. In DNA, the CDR3 is TGTGCCAGCAGTAAAACTAGCGGGAGTTACACAGATACGCAGTATTTT.

This clone appeared a single time. The chain couples TRBV11-2 to TRBJ1-2, with 7 bases lining up with TRBD1. The ends lost 1 base at V and 6 bases at J; junction bases unmatched: 5. The germline V gene encodes CDR1 SGHAT and CDR2 FQNNGV. The CDR3 is 14 amino acids. The CDR3 nucleotides read TGTGCCAGCAGCTTAGGGCAGGGGGGTCATGGCTACACCTTC. It is translated as CASSLGQGGHGYTF.

A note on this clone: This CDR3 is also generated by other DNA sequences in the sample. The chain carries TRBV5-1 and TRBJ2-3; D gene unclear. V lost 1 base to trimming and J lost 4 bases, with 4 bases between them. Germline V gives CDR1 SGHRS, CDR2 YFSETQ. The CDR3 is 12 amino acids. The CDR3 sequence: CASSLSADTQYF. The CDR3 DNA reads as TGCGCCAGCAGCTTGTCAGCAGATACGCAGTATTTT.